The 16 T cell receptor beta chains below come from one sample, sequenced in a study of CD8 T cells in Susac syndrome. RNA in amounts of roughly 0.5 to 1 ug was reverse transcribed with random hexamers. One entry per CDR3 protein results from TCRdb running MiXCR on the immunoSEQ multiplex PCR reads. The table lists roughly 190,000 distinct CDR3 sequences, about 95% of them singletons. Sequences were obtained from CD4+ T cells from PBMCs. The origin of the receptors is a human donor in good health.

The chain uses TRBV7-6 and TRBJ2-4; D uncertain. Germline V gene data show CDR1 as SGHVS and CDR2 as FNYEAQ. CDR3 length: 15 residues. V lost 1 base and J 5 bases, leaving 12 bases between the germline ends. The CDR3 protein is CASSLGVGSQNIQYF. The CDR3 DNA follows: TGTGCCAGCAGCTTAGGTGTAGGGTCCCAAAACATTCAGTACTTC.

V gene TRBV29-1 combines with J gene TRBJ2-1; 8 nucleotides agree with TRBD2. This CDR3 contains 14 residues. V trimming: 6 bases; J trimming: 7 bases; junction bases outside the gene matches: 11. Germline V gives CDR1 SQVTM, CDR2 ANQGSEA. The CDR3 DNA reads as TGCAGCGTCATCCATAGCGGGATGGGTAATGAGCAGTTCTTC. Protein: CSVIHSGMGNEQFF.

V usage is TRBV30 and J usage is TRBJ2-5; D remains unclear. The CDR3 is 11 residues long. Deletions cut 5 bases from V and 7 bases from J, with 11 bases between. Germline V CDR1 and CDR2: GTSNPN, SVGIG (reference sequence). The CDR3 sequence: CAWGVQMTQYF. The CDR3 DNA is TGTGCCTGGGGGGTTCAAATGACCCAGTACTTC.

The chain couples TRBV3-1 to TRBJ2-7; the match to TRBD1 covers 7 bases. The CDR3 sequence is 14 residues long. With 2 bases clipped from V and 3 bases from J, the junction kept 4 bases outside the gene matches. Per germline, CDR1 LGHDT and CDR2 YNNKEL (reference sequence). DNA of the CDR3: TGTGCCAGCAGCCAAAACAGGGACAGCTACGAGCAGTACTTC. Translated: CASSQNRDSYEQYF.

The chain recombines TRBV20-1 with TRBJ2-7; 9 nucleotides match TRBD2. Trimming removed 2 bases from V and 6 bases from J; junction bases left unmatched: 14. Germline-derived CDR1 and CDR2 are DFQATT and SNEGSKA (reference sequence). The CDR3 consists of 16 residues. The CDR3 here is CSARKTSGPSTGEQYF. DNA of the CDR3: TGCAGTGCTAGAAAGACTAGCGGACCCTCTACGGGCGAGCAGTACTTC.

The chain is built from TRBV20-1 and TRBJ2-7; D is ambiguous. The germline CDR1 and CDR2 sequences are DFQATT and SNEGSKA (reference sequence). This CDR3 has 13 residues. Trimming pared 1 base from V and 6 bases from J, leaving 13 bases between. The CDR3 here is CSARGDPLTEQYF. In DNA, the CDR3 is TGCAGTGCTAGAGGTGACCCTCTGACCGAGCAGTACTTC.

The CDR3 here is CASSFSRYNEQFF. In DNA, the CDR3 is TGCGCCAGCAGCTTTAGCAGGTACAATGAGCAGTTCTTC. The genes are TRBV5-1 and TRBJ2-1; no firm D call. Germline V gives CDR1 SGHRS, CDR2 YFSETQ. The CDR3 covers 13 residues. Trimming removed 2 bases from V and 4 bases from J, with 7 bases in between. The full variable domain, rest sourced from reference TRBV5-1 and TRBJ2-1, is KAGVTQTPRYLIKTRGQQVTLSCSPISGHRSVSWYQQTPGQGLQFLFEYFSETQRNKGNFPGRFSGRQFSNSRSEMNVSTLELGDSALYLCASSFSRYNEQFFGPGTRLTVL.

V and J are TRBV29-1 and TRBJ1-1; D gene ambiguous. The CDR3 sequence is 12 residues long. Germline values: CDR1 SQVTM, CDR2 ANQGSEA. As DNA, the CDR3 is TGCAGTGGTGGGTCAAAGGCGTTAGAAGCTTTCTTT. This translates into CSGGSKALEAFF.

The chain links TRBV24-1 to TRBJ2-3; D may be TRBD2 (6 bases). Trimming cost V 1 base and J 1 base, with 11 bases left between them. This CDR3 has 16 amino acids. Germline V gene data show CDR1 as KGHDR and CDR2 as SFDVKD. Here the CDR3 reads CATSDFGREGTDTQYF. CDR3 DNA: TGTGCCACCAGTGATTTTGGGCGGGAAGGCACAGATACGCAGTATTTT.

This clonotype was recorded once. This chain uses TRBV7-8 with TRBJ1-3; D perhaps matches TRBD1 (6 bases). V was shortened by 9 bases and J by 0 bases, with 21 bases between the two germline ends. The germline CDR1 and CDR2 sequences are SGHVS and FQNEAQ. The CDR3 spans 17 residues. DNA for the CDR3: TGTGCCAGTTCTGGGCTCATTGGGACAACCTCTGGAAACACCATATATTTT. Its translation: CASSGLIGTTSGNTIYF. The whole variable domain, remainder taken from reference TRBV7-8 and TRBJ1-3, is GAGVSQSPRYKVAKRGQDVALRCDPISGHVSLFWYQQALGQGPEFLTYFQNEAQLDKSGLPSDRFFAERPEGSVSTLKIQRTQQEDSAVYLCASSGLIGTTSGNTIYFGEGSWLTVV.

CDR3 sequence: CSGRDGGNTEAFF. The CDR3 DNA reads TGCAGCGGTAGGGACGGTGGGAACACTGAAGCTTTCTTT. This chain uses TRBV29-1 with TRBJ1-1; the D gene is possibly TRBD1 (5 bases). Germline lookup yields CDR1 SQVTM and CDR2 ANQGSEA. The CDR3 extends over 13 amino acids. V lost 7 bases, J lost 1 base, and 13 bases lay in between.

V and J are TRBV7-2 and TRBJ2-7; no definite D call. CDR3 size: 11 residues. V gave up 7 bases and J gave up 6 bases, with 10 bases separating them. Germline values: CDR1 SGHTA, CDR2 FQGNSA. The CDR3 DNA reads TGTGCCAGCACCGATCATGGCGAGCAGTACTTC. This translates into CASTDHGEQYF. Variable domain in full (rest from reference TRBV7-2 and TRBJ2-7): GAGVSQSPSNKVTEKGKDVELRCDPISGHTALYWYRQSLGQGLEFLIYFQGNSAPDKSGLPSDRFSAERTGGSVSTLTIQRTQQEDSAVYLCASTDHGEQYFGPGTRLTVT.

This chain links TRBV28 with TRBJ2-1; D not resolved. Trimming shortened V by 7 bases and J by 9 bases, and 16 bases separated the two germline ends. Germline V gene data show CDR1 as MDHEN and CDR2 as SYDVKM. The CDR3 loop spans 13 amino acids. The CDR3 protein is CASTQVVPGEQFF. CDR3 nucleotide sequence: TGTGCCAGCACCCAAGTAGTCCCGGGTGAGCAGTTCTTC.

V usage is TRBV19 and J usage is TRBJ2-1; D gene unclear. This CDR3 contains 15 residues. Per germline, CDR1 LNHDA and CDR2 SQIVND (reference sequence). V lost 5 bases and J 2 bases, leaving 13 bases between the germline ends. The DNA for the CDR3 is TGTGCCAGTAGTCGCGTACCGGGTACCTACAATGAGCAGTTCTTC. It is translated as CASSRVPGTYNEQFF. Full variable domain (rest looked up from reference TRBV19 and TRBJ2-1): DGGITQSPKYLFRKEGQNVTLSCEQNLNHDAMYWYRQDPGQGLRLIYYSQIVNDFQKGDIAEGYSVSREKKESFPLTVTSAQKNPTAFYLCASSRVPGTYNEQFFGPGTRLTVL.

This sequence joins TRBV3-1 and TRBJ2-2; unclear D gene. V lost 1 base and J 6 bases, leaving 9 bases between the germline ends. CDR1 and CDR2 (germline): LGHDT, YNNKEL (reference sequence). This CDR3 contains 14 residues. Written as DNA, the CDR3 is TGTGCCAGCAGCCAAGCGCAGACATCCGGGGAGCTGTTTTTT. It specifies CASSQAQTSGELFF.

The chain uses TRBV30 and TRBJ2-2; 8 nucleotides line up with TRBD2. Germline trimming cut 1 base from V and 6 bases from J; bases unmatched to any gene: 1. Germline assignment: CDR1 GTSNPN and CDR2 SVGIG (reference sequence). The CDR3 consists of 13 residues. CDR3 coding DNA: TGTGCCTGGAGTGCAGCGGGAGCCGGGGAGCTGTTTTTT. This codes for CAWSAAGAGELFF. The full variable domain, in which reference TRBV30 and TRBJ2-2 provide the parts outside the CDR3, is SQTIHQWPATLVQPVGSPLSLECTVEGTSNPNLYWYRQAAGRGLQLLFYSVGIGQISSEVPQNLSASRPQDRQFILSSKKLLLSDSGFYLCAWSAAGAGELFFGEGSRLTVL.